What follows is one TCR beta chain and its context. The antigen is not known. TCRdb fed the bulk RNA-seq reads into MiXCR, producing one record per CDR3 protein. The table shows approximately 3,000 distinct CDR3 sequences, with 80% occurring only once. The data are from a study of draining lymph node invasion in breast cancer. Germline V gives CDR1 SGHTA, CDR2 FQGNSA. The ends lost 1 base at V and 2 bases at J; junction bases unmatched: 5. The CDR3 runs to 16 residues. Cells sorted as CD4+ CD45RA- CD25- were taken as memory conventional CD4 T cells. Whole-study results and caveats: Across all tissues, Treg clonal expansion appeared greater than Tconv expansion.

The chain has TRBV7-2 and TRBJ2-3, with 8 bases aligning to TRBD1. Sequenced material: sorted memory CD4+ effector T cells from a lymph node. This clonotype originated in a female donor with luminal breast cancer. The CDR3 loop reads CASSLGGTGSTDTQYF. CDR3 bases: TGTGCCAGCAGCTTAGGAGGGACAGGCTCCACAGATACGCAGTATTTT.